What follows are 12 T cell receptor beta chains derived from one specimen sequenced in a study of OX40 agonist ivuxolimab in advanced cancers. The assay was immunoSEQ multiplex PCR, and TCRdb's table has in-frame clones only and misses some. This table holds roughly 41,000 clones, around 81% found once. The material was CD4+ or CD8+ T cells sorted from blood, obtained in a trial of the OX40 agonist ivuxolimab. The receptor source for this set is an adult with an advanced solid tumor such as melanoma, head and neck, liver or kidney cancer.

The DNA of the CDR3 is TGTGCCAGTAGTACCCGACACGGAATTAGCAATCAGCCCCAGCATTTT. Protein product: CASSTRHGISNQPQHF. V is TRBV19 and J is TRBJ1-5, with D hard to call. The CDR3 runs to 16 residues. V dropped 4 bases and J dropped 0 bases, with 13 bases sitting between them. Germline CDR1 reads LNHDA; CDR2 reads SQIVND (reference sequence).

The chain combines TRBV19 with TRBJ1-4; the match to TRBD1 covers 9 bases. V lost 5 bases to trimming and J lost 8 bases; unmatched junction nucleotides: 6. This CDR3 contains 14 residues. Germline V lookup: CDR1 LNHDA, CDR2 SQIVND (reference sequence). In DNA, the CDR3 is TGTGCCAGTAGTCCGACAGGGGGGATCGAAAAACTGTTTTTT. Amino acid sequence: CASSPTGGIEKLFF. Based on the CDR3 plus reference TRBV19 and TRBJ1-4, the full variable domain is DGGITQSPKYLFRKEGQNVTLSCEQNLNHDAMYWYRQDPGQGLRLIYYSQIVNDFQKGDIAEGYSVSREKKESFPLTVTSAQKNPTAFYLCASSPTGGIEKLFFGSGTQLSVL.

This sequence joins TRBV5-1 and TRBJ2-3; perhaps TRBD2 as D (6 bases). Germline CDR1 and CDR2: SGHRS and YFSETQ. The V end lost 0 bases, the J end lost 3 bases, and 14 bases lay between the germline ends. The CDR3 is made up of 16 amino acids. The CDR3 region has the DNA TGCGCCAGCAGCTTGGGATCAGGAGGGATAACAGATACGCAGTATTTT. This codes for CASSLGSGGITDTQYF.

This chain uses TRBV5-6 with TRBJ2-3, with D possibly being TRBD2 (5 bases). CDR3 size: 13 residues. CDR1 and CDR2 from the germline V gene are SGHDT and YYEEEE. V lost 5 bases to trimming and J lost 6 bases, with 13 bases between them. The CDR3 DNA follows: TGTGCCAGCAGATGGGAGATCCCGGATACGCAGTATTTT. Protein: CASRWEIPDTQYF.

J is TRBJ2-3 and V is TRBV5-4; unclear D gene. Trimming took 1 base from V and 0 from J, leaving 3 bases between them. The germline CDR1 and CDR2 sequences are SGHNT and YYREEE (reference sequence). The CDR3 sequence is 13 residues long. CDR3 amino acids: CASSLSSTDTQYF. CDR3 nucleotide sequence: TGTGCCAGCAGCTTGAGCAGCACAGATACGCAGTATTTT. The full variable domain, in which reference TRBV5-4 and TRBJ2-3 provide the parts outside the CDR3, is ETGVTQSPTHLIKTRGQQVTLRCSSQSGHNTVSWYQQALGQGPQFIFQYYREEENGRGNFPPRFSGLQFPNYSSELNVNALELDDSALYLCASSLSSTDTQYFGPGTRLTVL.

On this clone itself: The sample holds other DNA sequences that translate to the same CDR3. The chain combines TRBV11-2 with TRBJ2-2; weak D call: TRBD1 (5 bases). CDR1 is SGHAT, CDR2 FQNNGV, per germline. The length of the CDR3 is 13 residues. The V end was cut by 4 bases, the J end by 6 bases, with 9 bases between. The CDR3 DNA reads TGTGCCAGCAGCTCTCAGGGTCCCGGGGAGCTGTTTTTT. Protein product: CASSSQGPGELFF.

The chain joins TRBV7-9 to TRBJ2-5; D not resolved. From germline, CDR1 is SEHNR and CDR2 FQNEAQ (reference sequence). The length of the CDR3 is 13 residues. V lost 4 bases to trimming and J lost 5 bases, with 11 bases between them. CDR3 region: CASSSSGWETQYF. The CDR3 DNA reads TGTGCCAGCAGCTCCTCCGGATGGGAGACCCAGTACTTC.

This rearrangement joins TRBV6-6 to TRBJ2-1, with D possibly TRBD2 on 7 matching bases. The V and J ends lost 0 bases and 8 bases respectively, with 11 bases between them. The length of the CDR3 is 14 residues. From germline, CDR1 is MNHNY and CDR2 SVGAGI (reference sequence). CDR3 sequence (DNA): TGTGCCAGCAGTTACTCGGGGGGGCCCGATGAGCAGTTCTTC. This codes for CASSYSGGPDEQFF.

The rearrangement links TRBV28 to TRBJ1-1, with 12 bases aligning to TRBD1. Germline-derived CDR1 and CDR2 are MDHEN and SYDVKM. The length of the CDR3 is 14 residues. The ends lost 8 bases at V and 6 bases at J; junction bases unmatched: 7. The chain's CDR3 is CASPSGTGGSEAFF. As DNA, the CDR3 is TGTGCCAGCCCTTCCGGGACAGGGGGCTCTGAAGCTTTCTTT.

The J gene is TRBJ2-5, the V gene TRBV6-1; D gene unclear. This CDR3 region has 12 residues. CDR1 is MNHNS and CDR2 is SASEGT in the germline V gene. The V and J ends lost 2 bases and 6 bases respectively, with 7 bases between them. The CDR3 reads CASSESGQTQYF. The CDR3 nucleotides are TGTGCCAGCAGTGAATCCGGCCAGACCCAGTACTTC.

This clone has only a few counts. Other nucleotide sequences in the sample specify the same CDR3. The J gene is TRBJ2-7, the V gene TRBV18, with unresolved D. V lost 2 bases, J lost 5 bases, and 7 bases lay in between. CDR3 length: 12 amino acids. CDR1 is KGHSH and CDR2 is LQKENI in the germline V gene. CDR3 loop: CASSPVGNEQYF. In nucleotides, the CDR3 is TGTGCCAGCTCACCAGTGGGAAACGAGCAGTACTTC.

The CDR3 reads CASSLTPPGGYEQYF. CDR3 nucleotide sequence: TGTGCCAGCAGCTTAACACCGCCAGGCGGGTACGAGCAGTACTTC. The chain has TRBV7-9 and TRBJ2-7, with D possibly being TRBD2 (5 bases). The ends were cut back, 2 bases at V and 4 bases at J, with 15 bases in the middle. CDR1 is SEHNR, CDR2 FQNEAQ, per germline (reference sequence). The CDR3 covers 15 residues. The variable domain in full, completed from reference TRBV7-9 and TRBJ2-7, reads DTGVSQNPRHKITKRGQNVTFRCDPISEHNRLYWYRQTLGQGPEFLTYFQNEAQLEKSRLLSDRFSAERPKGSFSTLEIQRTEQGDSAMYLCASSLTPPGGYEQYFGPGTRLTVT.